This TCR beta chain came from a study of molecular identifiers for immune sequencing clone quantification. MiXCR, applied by TCRdb to the PCR reads, yields one record per CDR3 protein. This repertoire shows roughly 97,000 distinct CDR3 sequences, approximately 25% found once; its top ten account for 0.85% to 1%. The study, taken as a whole, reports: Over 99% of CMV-specific effector molecules, but under 1% of naive ones, were in clones above 20 copies.

Germline CDR1 is SGHTA and CDR2 is FQGNSA. After removal of 5 bases from V and 9 bases from J, the junction contained 15 bases not matched to a gene. The CDR3 length is 16 residues. This clonotype was counted at least ten times. Its matching antigen is unknown. Sequenced: naive CD8+ T cells from blood, with Jurkat cell RNA spiked in. Noted subset: FACS-sorted CD8+CD4-CCR7+CD45RA+ naive T cells. V usage is TRBV7-2 and J usage is TRBJ2-1; TRBD2 matches at 8 bases. This receptor was taken from a human donor in good health. Some libraries in this study had Jurkat cell RNA spiked in. This CDR3 is CASSTPAGALAVEQFF. CDR3 sequence (DNA): TGTGCCAGCAGCACCCCAGCGGGGGCCCTAGCTGTTGAGCAGTTCTTC.